A selection of T cell receptor beta chains follows, all from one sample in a study of cytomegalovirus exposure and HLA in healthy donors. Data came from immunoSEQ multiplex PCR; TCRdb stores just in-frame clones and leaves some out. The data show some 150,000 clones, roughly 80% seen once. Sequencing was done on a sample of PBMCs. The receptors shown here come from a man aged 25 to 40 in good health and CMV-seronegative. Each CDR3 is given with its conserved first and last residue. Each record gives: CDR3 DNA, CDR3 protein, clone size, J gene, V gene, D gene, CDR3 length. D genes are given only for firm matches. Rows give clone size only sometimes, using once, few, many, or a class for an expanded clone.

CDR3 DNA: TGTGCCAGCAGCTTAGAGAAGCGGAGGAATGAGCAGTTCTTC
CDR3 protein: CASSLEKRRNEQFF
clone size: .
J gene: TRBJ2-1
V gene: TRBV7-2
D gene: .
CDR3 length: 14

CDR3 DNA: TGTGCCAGCAGGGAGAGAGGGCCCTACGAGCAGTACTTC
CDR3 protein: CASRERGPYEQYF
clone size: .
J gene: TRBJ2-7
V gene: TRBV28
D gene: .
CDR3 length: 13

CDR3 DNA: TGTGCCAGCAGCTTAGGCCTAGCGGGGACCCACTCCTACGAGCAGTACTTC
CDR3 protein: CASSLGLAGTHSYEQYF
clone size: .
J gene: TRBJ2-7
V gene: TRBV7-2
D gene: TRBD2
CDR3 length: 17

CDR3 DNA: TGTGCCAGCTCACCAAAGGGGGCGGGGATCGAGCAGTACTTC
CDR3 protein: CASSPKGAGIEQYF
clone size: .
J gene: TRBJ2-7
V gene: TRBV18
D gene: .
CDR3 length: 14

CDR3 DNA: TGTGCCAGTAGTCCTCGACAGGTTGACGAGCAGTACTTC
CDR3 protein: CASSPRQVDEQYF
clone size: once
J gene: TRBJ2-7
V gene: TRBV19
D gene: .
CDR3 length: 13

CDR3 DNA: TGTGCCAGCAGTTACACACCGCAGGGGGAGCTGTTTTTT
CDR3 protein: CASSYTPQGELFF
clone size: .
J gene: TRBJ2-2
V gene: TRBV6-5
D gene: .
CDR3 length: 13

CDR3 DNA: TGTGCCAGCAGCGTAGACACCCCCGTGGAGCAGTTCTTC
CDR3 protein: CASSVDTPVEQFF
clone size: .
J gene: TRBJ2-1
V gene: TRBV9
D gene: .
CDR3 length: 13

CDR3 DNA: TGTGCCAGCAGTCCCCCCGGGACTCTCAAGGGGTACGAGCAGTACTTC
CDR3 protein: CASSPPGTLKGYEQYF
clone size: .
J gene: TRBJ2-7
V gene: TRBV28
D gene: .
CDR3 length: 16

CDR3 DNA: TGCGCCAGCAGGCCGGGACTCCTAGGAAACATTCAGTACTTC
CDR3 protein: CASRPGLLGNIQYF
clone size: .
J gene: TRBJ2-4
V gene: TRBV4-1
D gene: .
CDR3 length: 14

CDR3 DNA: TGTGCCAGCAGGGATTCAGGGGTTGGAAACACCATATATTTT
CDR3 protein: CASRDSGVGNTIYF
clone size: .
J gene: TRBJ1-3
V gene: TRBV2
D gene: .
CDR3 length: 14

CDR3 DNA: TGCGCCAGCAGCCAAGAACGGGTAGACCGATATACGCAGTATTTT
CDR3 protein: CASSQERVDRYTQYF
clone size: once
J gene: TRBJ2-3
V gene: TRBV4-1
D gene: .
CDR3 length: 15